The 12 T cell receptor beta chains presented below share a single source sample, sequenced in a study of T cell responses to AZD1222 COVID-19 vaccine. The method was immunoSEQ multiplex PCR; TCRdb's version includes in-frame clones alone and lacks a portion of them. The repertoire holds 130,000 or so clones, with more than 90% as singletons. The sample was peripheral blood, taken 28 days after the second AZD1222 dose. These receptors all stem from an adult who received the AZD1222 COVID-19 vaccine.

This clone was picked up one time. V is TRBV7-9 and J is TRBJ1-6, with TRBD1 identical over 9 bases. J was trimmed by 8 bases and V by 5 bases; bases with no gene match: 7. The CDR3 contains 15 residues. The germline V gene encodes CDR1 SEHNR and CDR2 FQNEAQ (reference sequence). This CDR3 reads CASSPDRGYDSPLHF. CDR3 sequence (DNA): TGTGCCAGCAGCCCCGACAGGGGGTATGATTCACCCCTCCACTTT.

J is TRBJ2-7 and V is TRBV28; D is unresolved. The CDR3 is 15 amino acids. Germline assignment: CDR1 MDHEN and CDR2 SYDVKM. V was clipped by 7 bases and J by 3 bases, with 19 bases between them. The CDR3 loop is CASNPGQGIGYEQYF. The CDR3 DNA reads TGTGCCAGCAATCCGGGCCAAGGTATTGGCTACGAGCAGTACTTC.

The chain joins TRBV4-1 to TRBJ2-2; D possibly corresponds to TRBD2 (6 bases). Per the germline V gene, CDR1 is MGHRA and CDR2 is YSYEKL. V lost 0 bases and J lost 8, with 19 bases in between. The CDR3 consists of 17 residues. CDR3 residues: CASSQDRRGGMMGELFF. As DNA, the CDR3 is TGCGCCAGCAGCCAAGATAGGAGGGGCGGGATGATGGGGGAGCTGTTTTTT.

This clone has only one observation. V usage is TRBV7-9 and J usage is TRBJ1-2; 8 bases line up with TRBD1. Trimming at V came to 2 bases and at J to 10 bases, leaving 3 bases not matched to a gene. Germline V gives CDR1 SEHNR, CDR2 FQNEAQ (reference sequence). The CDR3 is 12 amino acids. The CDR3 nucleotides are TGTGCCAGCAGCTTAAGACAGGGGCTCTACACCTTC. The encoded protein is CASSLRQGLYTF.

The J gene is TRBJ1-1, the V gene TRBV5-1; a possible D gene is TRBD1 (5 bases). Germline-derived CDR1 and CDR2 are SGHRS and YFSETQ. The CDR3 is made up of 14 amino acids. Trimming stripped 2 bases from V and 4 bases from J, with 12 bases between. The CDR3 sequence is CASSFRGEGTEAFF. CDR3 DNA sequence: TGCGCCAGCAGCTTTCGGGGGGAAGGCACTGAAGCTTTCTTT. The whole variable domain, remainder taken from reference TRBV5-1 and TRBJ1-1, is KAGVTQTPRYLIKTRGQQVTLSCSPISGHRSVSWYQQTPGQGLQFLFEYFSETQRNKGNFPGRFSGRQFSNSRSEMNVSTLELGDSALYLCASSFRGEGTEAFFGQGTRLTVV.

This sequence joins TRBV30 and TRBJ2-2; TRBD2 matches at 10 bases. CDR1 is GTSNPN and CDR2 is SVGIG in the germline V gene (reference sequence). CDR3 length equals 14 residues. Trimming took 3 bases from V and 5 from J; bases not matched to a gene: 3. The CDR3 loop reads CAWSQREGTGELFF. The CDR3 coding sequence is TGTGCCTGGAGCCAGCGGGAGGGAACCGGGGAGCTGTTTTTT. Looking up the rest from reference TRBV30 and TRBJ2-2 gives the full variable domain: SQTIHQWPATLVQPVGSPLSLECTVEGTSNPNLYWYRQAAGRGLQLLFYSVGIGQISSEVPQNLSASRPQDRQFILSSKKLLLSDSGFYLCAWSQREGTGELFFGEGSRLTVL.

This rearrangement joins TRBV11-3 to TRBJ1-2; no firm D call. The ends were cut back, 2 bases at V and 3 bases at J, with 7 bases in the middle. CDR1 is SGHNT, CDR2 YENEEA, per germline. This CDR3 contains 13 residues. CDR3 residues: CASSLLADYGYTF. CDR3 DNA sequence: TGTGCCAGCAGCTTACTGGCGGACTATGGCTACACCTTC.

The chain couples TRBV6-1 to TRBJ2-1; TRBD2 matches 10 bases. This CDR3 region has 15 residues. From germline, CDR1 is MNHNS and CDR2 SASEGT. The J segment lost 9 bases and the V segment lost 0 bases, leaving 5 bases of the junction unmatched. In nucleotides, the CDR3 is TGTGCCAGCAGTGAAGCGGCTAGCGGGAGCCGTGAGCAGTTCTTC. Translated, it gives CASSEAASGSREQFF.

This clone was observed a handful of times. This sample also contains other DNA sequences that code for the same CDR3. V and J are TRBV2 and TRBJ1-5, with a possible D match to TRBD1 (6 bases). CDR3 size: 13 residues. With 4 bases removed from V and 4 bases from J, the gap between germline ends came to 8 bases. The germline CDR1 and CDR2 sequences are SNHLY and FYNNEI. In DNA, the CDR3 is TGTGCCAGCAGTGGAGGGGGTAATCAGCCCCAGCATTTT. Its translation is CASSGGGNQPQHF.

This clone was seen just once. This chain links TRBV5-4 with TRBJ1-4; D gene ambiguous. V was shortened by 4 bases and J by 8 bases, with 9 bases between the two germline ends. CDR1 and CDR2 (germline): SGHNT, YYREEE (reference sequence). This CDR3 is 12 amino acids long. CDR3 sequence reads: CASSRIGEKLFF. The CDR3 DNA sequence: TGTGCCAGCAGCCGGATTGGGGAAAAACTGTTTTTT.

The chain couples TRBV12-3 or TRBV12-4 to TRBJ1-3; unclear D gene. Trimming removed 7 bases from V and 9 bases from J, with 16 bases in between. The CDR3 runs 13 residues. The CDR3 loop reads CASTENSHGTIYF. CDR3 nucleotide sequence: TGTGCCAGCACCGAAAACTCCCATGGCACCATATATTTT.

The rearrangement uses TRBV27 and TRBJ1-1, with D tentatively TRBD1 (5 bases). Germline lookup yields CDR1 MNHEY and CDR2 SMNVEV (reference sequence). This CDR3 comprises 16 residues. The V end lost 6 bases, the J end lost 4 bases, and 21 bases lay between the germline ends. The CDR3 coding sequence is TGTGCCAGCAGCCCTCGGGTTGGCAGGGTGAGCACTGAAGCTTTCTTT. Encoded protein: CASSPRVGRVSTEAFF.